The next 7 T cell receptor beta chains were all read from a single sample in a study of blood T cell repertoires in COVID-19. Only in-frame clones appear in the TCRdb table, and some are missing; sequencing was by immunoSEQ multiplex PCR. This sample yields under 250,000 clones, of which about 82% are seen a single time; about 5.4% belongs to the top ten. Sequencing was performed on peripheral blood. The source is a woman of 80 years or more with COVID-19, enrolled during active disease.

The chain recombines TRBV19 with TRBJ2-3; TRBD2 aligns across 8 bases. V dropped 4 bases and J dropped 1; count of bases not matched to a gene: 4. Per germline, CDR1 LNHDA and CDR2 SQIVND (reference sequence). The CDR3 is made up of 15 amino acids. CDR3 residues: CASSNQAGGTDTQYF. The CDR3 coding sequence is TGTGCCAGTAGTAACCAAGCGGGAGGCACAGATACGCAGTATTTT.

The chain recombines TRBV6-5 with TRBJ2-3; 7 bases align to TRBD1. Trimming at V came to 6 bases and at J to 6 bases, leaving 3 bases not matched to a gene. The CDR3 is made up of 12 amino acids. In germline, CDR1 is MNHEY, CDR2 SVGAGI. In DNA form, the CDR3 reads TGTGCCAGCAGACAGGGGCCCGATACGCAGTATTTT. Protein sequence: CASRQGPDTQYF.

The J gene is TRBJ2-1, the V gene TRBV7-3; D may be TRBD1 (7 bases). The CDR3 is 18 residues long. Between the trimmed V and J ends, which lost 5 bases and 6 bases, there was a span of 26 bases. Germline V lookup: CDR1 SGHTA, CDR2 FQGTGA. As DNA, the CDR3 is TGTGCCAGCAGCGATCGACCAGGGGGGAGATCGATCGTCAATGAGCAGTTCTTC. Translation gives CASSDRPGGRSIVNEQFF.

The rearrangement uses TRBV19 and TRBJ2-3, with 10 bases identical to TRBD2. CDR3 length: 16 residues. Germline V lookup: CDR1 LNHDA, CDR2 SQIVND (reference sequence). With 5 bases clipped from V and 5 bases from J, the junction kept 10 bases outside the gene matches. CDR3 loop: CASSFLGAGGQDTQYF. The DNA for the CDR3 is TGTGCCAGTAGTTTCCTCGGAGCGGGGGGGCAAGATACGCAGTATTTT.

CDR3 DNA sequence: TGTGCCAGCAGCGCTCCTCGCCTCCGGGATCGCCTCCACTTT. Translation gives CASSAPRLRDRLHF. The genes are TRBV5-6 and TRBJ1-6; D call uncertain. This CDR3 comprises 14 residues. Germline V lookup: CDR1 SGHDT, CDR2 YYEEEE. V was cut by 4 bases and J by 15 bases, with 20 bases left in between.

The CDR3 loop is CASTCRGLAIQYF. The CDR3 coding sequence is TGCGCCAGCACCTGTAGGGGACTAGCCATCCAGTACTTC. The rearrangement uses TRBV10-1 and TRBJ2-5; 9 bases align to TRBD2. The germline gives CDR1 WNHNN, CDR2 SYGVQD (reference sequence). V gave up 7 bases and J gave up 10 bases; unmatched junction bases: 10. The CDR3 runs to 13 residues.

V is TRBV5-3 and J is TRBJ1-5, with D possibly TRBD1 on 5 matching bases. TRBV5-3 is flagged as an ORF with uncertain function. The germline V and J ends were trimmed by 3 bases and 6 bases, with 19 bases remaining between them. CDR3 length: 16 residues. CDR3 protein: CARSCVCRENRQPQHF. The CDR3 DNA reads as TGTGCCAGAAGCTGTGTTTGCAGGGAAAATCGTCAGCCCCAGCATTTT.